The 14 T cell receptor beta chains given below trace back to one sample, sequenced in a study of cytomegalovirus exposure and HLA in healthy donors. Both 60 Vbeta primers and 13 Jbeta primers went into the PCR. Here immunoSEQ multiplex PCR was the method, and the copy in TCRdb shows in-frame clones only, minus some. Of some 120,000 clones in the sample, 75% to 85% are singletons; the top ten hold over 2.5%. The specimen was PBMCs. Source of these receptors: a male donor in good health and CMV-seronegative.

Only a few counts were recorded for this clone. CDR3 sequence reads: CASSLPGTEAFF. The CDR3 DNA follows: TGTGCCAGCAGCTTACCCGGCACTGAAGCTTTCTTT. The chain links TRBV7-8 to TRBJ1-1; D is uncertain. Germline CDR1 is SGHVS and CDR2 is FQNEAQ. The V gene lost 2 bases and the J gene lost 4 bases, with 5 bases spanning the gap. The CDR3 runs to 12 residues. The full variable domain, completed using reference TRBV7-8 and TRBJ1-1, is GAGVSQSPRYKVAKRGQDVALRCDPISGHVSLFWYQQALGQGPEFLTYFQNEAQLDKSGLPSDRFFAERPEGSVSTLKIQRTQQEDSAVYLCASSLPGTEAFFGQGTRLTVV.

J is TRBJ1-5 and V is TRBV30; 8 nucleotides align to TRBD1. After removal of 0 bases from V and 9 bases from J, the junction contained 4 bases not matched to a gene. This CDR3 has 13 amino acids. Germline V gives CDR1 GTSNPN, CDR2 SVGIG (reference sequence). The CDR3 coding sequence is TGTGCCTGGAGTGTACAGGGGGATCGGCCCCAGCATTTT. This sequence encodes CAWSVQGDRPQHF.

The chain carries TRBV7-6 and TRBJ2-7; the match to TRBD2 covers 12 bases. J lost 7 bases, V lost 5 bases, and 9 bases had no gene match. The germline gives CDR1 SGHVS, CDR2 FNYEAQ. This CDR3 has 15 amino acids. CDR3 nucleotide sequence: TGTGCCAGCAGCCTGACTAGCGGGAGCGGCCTGGAGCAGTACTTC. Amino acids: CASSLTSGSGLEQYF.

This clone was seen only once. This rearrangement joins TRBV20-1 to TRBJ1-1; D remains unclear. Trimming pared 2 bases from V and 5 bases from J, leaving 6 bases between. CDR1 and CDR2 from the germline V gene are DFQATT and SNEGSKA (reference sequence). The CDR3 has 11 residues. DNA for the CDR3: TGCAGTGCTAGACCGACAACTGAAGCTTTCTTT. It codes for CSARPTTEAFF.

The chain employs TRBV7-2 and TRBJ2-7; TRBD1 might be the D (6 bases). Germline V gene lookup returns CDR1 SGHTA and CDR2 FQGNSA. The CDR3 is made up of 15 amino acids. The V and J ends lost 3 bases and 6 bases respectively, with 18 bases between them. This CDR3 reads CASSFTGSDYGEQYF. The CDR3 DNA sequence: TGTGCCAGCAGCTTTACAGGGTCTGACTATGGCGAGCAGTACTTC.

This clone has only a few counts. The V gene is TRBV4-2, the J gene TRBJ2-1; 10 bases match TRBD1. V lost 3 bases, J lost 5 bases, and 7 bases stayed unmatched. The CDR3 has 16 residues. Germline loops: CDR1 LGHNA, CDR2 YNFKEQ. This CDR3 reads CASSHPGQGLDNEQFF. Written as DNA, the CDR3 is TGTGCCAGCAGCCACCCGGGACAGGGGTTGGACAATGAGCAGTTCTTC.

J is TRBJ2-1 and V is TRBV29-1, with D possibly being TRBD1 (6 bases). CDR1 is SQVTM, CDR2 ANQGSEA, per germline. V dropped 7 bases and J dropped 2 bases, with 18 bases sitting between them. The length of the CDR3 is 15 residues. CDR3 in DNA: TGCAGCGCGGGGATCAGGGGAAAGCCCTACAATGAGCAGTTCTTC. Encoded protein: CSAGIRGKPYNEQFF.

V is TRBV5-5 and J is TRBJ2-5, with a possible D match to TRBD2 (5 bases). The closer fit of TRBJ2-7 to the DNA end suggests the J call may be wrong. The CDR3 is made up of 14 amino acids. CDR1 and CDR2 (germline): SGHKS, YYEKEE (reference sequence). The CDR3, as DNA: TGTGCCAGCAGCCTTACCGGGAAGGCCTACGAGCAGTACTTC. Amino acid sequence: CASSLTGKAYEQYF.

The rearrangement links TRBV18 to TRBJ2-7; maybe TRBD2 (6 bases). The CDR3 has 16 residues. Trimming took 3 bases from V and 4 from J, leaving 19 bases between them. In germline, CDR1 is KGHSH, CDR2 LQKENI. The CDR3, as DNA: TGTGCCAGCTCACCCGGGACTGAAAAGGCCCTATACGAGCAGTACTTC. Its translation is CASSPGTEKALYEQYF.

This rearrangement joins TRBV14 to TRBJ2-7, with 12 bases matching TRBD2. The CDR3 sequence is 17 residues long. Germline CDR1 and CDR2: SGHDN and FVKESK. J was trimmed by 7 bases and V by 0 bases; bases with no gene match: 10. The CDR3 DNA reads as TGTGCCAGCAGCCAAGATCAAGATTGGACTAGCGGGAATGAGCAGTACTTC. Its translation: CASSQDQDWTSGNEQYF.

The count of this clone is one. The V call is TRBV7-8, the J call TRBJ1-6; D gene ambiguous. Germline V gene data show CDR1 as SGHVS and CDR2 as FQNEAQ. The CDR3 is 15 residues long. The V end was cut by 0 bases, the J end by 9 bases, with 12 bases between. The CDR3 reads CASSLAVSGVSPLHF. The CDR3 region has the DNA TGTGCCAGCAGCTTAGCAGTCTCCGGGGTTTCACCCCTCCACTTT.

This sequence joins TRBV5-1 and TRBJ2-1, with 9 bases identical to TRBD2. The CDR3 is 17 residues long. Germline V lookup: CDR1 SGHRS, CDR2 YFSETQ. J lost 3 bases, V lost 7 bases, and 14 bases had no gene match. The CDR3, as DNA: TGCGCCAGCCAATCTAACAGCGGGAGGTTGGGCTACAATGAGCAGTTCTTC. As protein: CASQSNSGRLGYNEQFF.

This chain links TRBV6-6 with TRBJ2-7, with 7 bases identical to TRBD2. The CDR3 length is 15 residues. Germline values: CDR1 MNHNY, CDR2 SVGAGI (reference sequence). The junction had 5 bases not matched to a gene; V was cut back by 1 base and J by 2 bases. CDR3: CASSYYGEGPYEQYF. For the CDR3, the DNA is TGTGCCAGCAGTTACTATGGGGAGGGTCCCTACGAGCAGTACTTC.

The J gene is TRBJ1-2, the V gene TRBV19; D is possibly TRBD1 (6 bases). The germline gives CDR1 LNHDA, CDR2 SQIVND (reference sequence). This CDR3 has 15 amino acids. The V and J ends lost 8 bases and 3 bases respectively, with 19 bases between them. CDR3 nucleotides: TGTGCCAGTCGAGGGGGGGATGCTATGGACTATGGCTACACCTTC. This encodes CASRGGDAMDYGYTF.